This T cell receptor beta chain was recovered during a study of shared clonotypes between healthy human individuals. Trimming removed 0 bases at V and 1 base at J, with 13 bases between. Germline V gene lookup returns CDR1 MGHRA and CDR2 YSYEKL. This CDR3 comprises 18 residues. The genomic DNA of each subset was split evenly across several immunoSEQ plates. Replicate PCRs from sorted subsets contained roughly 200 ng DNA, which is approximately 30,000 T cell genomes. The method was immunoSEQ multiplex PCR; TCRdb's version includes in-frame clones alone and lacks a portion of them. The sample gives 1.5 million to 2.5 million clones, less than 95% of which show up once; 1% to 1.5% is in the top ten. Positively selected for CCR7, the CD45RO-negative cells used as naive CD8 cells excluded terminally differentiated effector memory CD45RA+ cells. The donors were all Caucasian adults (living in Nashville, Tennessee).

The TCR comes from a man between 18 and 29 years old in good health. The sequenced sample consisted of naive CD8+ T cells sorted from blood. The chain combines TRBV4-1 with TRBJ1-6; D is uncertain. Here the CDR3 reads CASSQDTGLESYNSPLHF. Here the CDR3 DNA reads TGCGCCAGCAGCCAAGATACCGGGCTGGAATCCTATAATTCACCCCTCCACTTT.